The sequence of this T cell receptor beta chain was determined in a study of blood T cell repertoires in COVID-19. Looking at the study overall: Material from acute and convalescent COVID-19 was sourced from the United States, Italy and Spain. The cDNA or gDNA used as material had been derived from T cells, B-cell-depleted T cells, or PBMCs.

Authors' processing steps: It was from reference gene primer amplification that nucleated cell counts were estimated. Libraries were prepared by immunoSEQ multiplex PCR; TCRdb keeps only in-frame clonotypes and omits some of them. The DNA was the basis for D and trimming; V, J and clone size are from that table. The sample records under 50,000 clones, about 91% being singletons. This CDR3 has 12 amino acids. Germline V gene lookup returns CDR1 GTSNPN and CDR2 SVGIG (reference sequence). Trimming cost V 1 base and J 18 bases, with 16 bases left between them. The origin of this receptor is a human donor in a cohort sampled during active COVID-19. The V gene is TRBV30, the J gene TRBJ2-6; tentative D call: TRBD1 (6 bases). The sequencing sample was made of peripheral blood. The CDR3 reads CAWSGGQTRATF. The CDR3 coding sequence is TGTGCCTGGAGTGGCGGACAGACCAGAGCGACTTTC.